The present T cell receptor beta chain was sequenced within a study of blood T cell repertoires in COVID-19. The protocol was immunoSEQ multiplex PCR, while the TCRdb copy is restricted to in-frame clones and leaves out a portion. The data show about 250,000 clones, 70% to 80% seen once. This CDR3 region has 15 residues. CDR1 is LGHDT, CDR2 YNNKEL, per germline (reference sequence). Trimming cost V 2 bases and J 0 bases, with 10 bases left between them. This receptor was obtained from a woman at least 80 years old with acute or convalescent COVID-19. The sequencing input was peripheral blood. The gene calls are TRBV3-1 (or the pseudogene TRBV3-2) and TRBJ1-2; D uncertain. For the CDR3, the DNA is TGTGCCAGCAGCCAATTCGGCGGGACTAACTATGGCTACACCTTC. Translation: CASSQFGGTNYGYTF.